Shown below are 12 T cell receptor beta chains from a single sample sequenced in a study of T-cell reconstitution after alpha-beta-depleted transplantation in children (dated by TCRdb to 2016 to 2017). Receptor libraries were prepared by PCR. TCRdb records Illumina HiSeq 2500 as the sequencer. TCR library preparation used molecular barcoding, with unique molecular identifiers applied to normalize quantification of the TCRbeta repertoire. Starting from the raw public reads, TCRdb applied fastp trimming at Q25, assembled clones with MiXCR and retained in-frame beta chains. Here each entry gathers all rows of one CDR3 protein and keeps the most common genes and DNA. The sample table holds approximately 800,000 distinct CDR3 sequences, of which roughly 15% were seen once. The ten biggest clones cover around 5% of the sample. The treatment or condition label, as the study defines it: allogeneic hematopoietic cell transplantation with graft depleted of TCRalphabeta T cells and CD19 B cells.

The sequenced sample was PBMCs, mostly from graft donor cells, obtained 360 days after TCRalphabeta/CD19-depleted stem cell transplant. These receptors originate from a male patient between 5 and 17 years old who had a stem cell transplant for acute lymphoblastic leukemia, so the T cells may come from the graft donor.

The chain uses TRBV4-1 and TRBJ2-5, with 7 nucleotides matching TRBD1. V gave up 3 bases and J gave up 5 bases; unmatched junction bases: 9. Germline-derived CDR1 and CDR2 are MGHRA and YSYEKL. CDR3 length equals 15 residues. The CDR3: CASSHPGGFVETQYF. The CDR3 nucleotides read TGCGCCAGCAGCCACCCAGGGGGTTTTGTGGAGACCCAGTACTTC.

This clonotype was counted once. A much larger clone lies a single base off, so this may be a read error. Lacking the conserved final phenylalanine or tryptophan, this CDR3 likely reflects a read error. The chain has TRBV5-1 and TRBJ2-5; possibly TRBD1 for D (5 bases). The CDR3 length is 15 residues. Germline CDR1 is SGHRS and CDR2 is YFSETQ. V lost 1 base and J 4 bases, leaving 14 bases between the germline ends. Here the CDR3 DNA reads TGCGCCAGCAGCTTGCCCCAGGGTAGGGGAGAGACCCAGTACGTC. Its protein is CASSLPQGRGETQYV.

The genes are TRBV28 and TRBJ2-1; tentatively, D is TRBD2 (6 bases). CDR1 and CDR2 from the germline V gene are MDHEN and SYDVKM. The CDR3 spans 15 residues. Trimming removed 6 bases at V and 0 bases at J, with 12 bases between. The CDR3: CASRIGGSSYNEQFF. CDR3 DNA sequence: TGTGCCAGCAGAATAGGAGGGAGCTCCTACAATGAGCAGTTCTTC.

There are a few counts of this clonotype. The chain carries TRBV5-1 and TRBJ2-7, with D perhaps TRBD1 (5 bases). The CDR3 has 14 residues. V was clipped by 3 bases and J by 6 bases, with 16 bases between them. The germline CDR1 and CDR2 sequences are SGHRS and YFSETQ. The CDR3 DNA reads TGCGCCAGCAGCTCAACGACCCCGACAGTCGAGCAGTACTTC. This encodes CASSSTTPTVEQYF.

The sample holds a few counts of this clonotype. This rearrangement joins TRBV13 to TRBJ2-7; 9 bases agree with TRBD1. Germline CDR1 PRHDT, CDR2 FYEKMQ (reference sequence). J lost 5 bases, V lost 4 bases, and 6 bases had no gene match. The CDR3 is made up of 14 amino acids. The CDR3 nucleotides read TGTGCCAGCAGCTACCCGACAGGGGGAAACGAGCAGTACTTC. Translated: CASSYPTGGNEQYF.

This clonotype was found a few times. The V call is TRBV4-1, the J call TRBJ2-4; 15 nucleotides line up with TRBD2. Unmatched junction bases numbered 4, after V lost 3 bases and J lost 1 base. The CDR3 spans 18 residues. From germline, CDR1 is MGHRA and CDR2 YSYEKL. The CDR3 coding sequence is TGCGCCAGCAGCCAGGGACTAGCGGGAGGTCGCGCCAAAAACATTCAGTACTTC. It translates to CASSQGLAGGRAKNIQYF.

This clonotype appeared a single time. V is TRBV5-6 and J is TRBJ2-5; a weak D match, TRBD1 (5 bases). Trimming shortened V by 3 bases and J by 2 bases, and 29 bases separated the two germline ends. This CDR3 is built from 20 residues. Germline loops: CDR1 SGHDT, CDR2 YYEEEE. For the CDR3, the DNA is TGTGCCAGCAGCTCCCAGGGCCCCTGGAGCGCTAAAAAATCTCAAGAGACCCAGTACTTC. It specifies CASSSQGPWSAKKSQETQYF.

This sequence joins TRBV7-2 and TRBJ2-3; D gene unclear. The CDR3 extends over 17 amino acids. Germline V CDR1 and CDR2: SGHTA, FQGNSA. V shed 4 bases and J shed 4 bases, with 21 bases lying between them. The CDR3 DNA reads as TGTGCCAGCAGCTCTTTCACTACTGAGGTGGCTGCAGATACGCAGTATTTT. Residues: CASSSFTTEVAADTQYF.

V gene TRBV24-1 combines with J gene TRBJ1-1; maybe TRBD1 (5 bases). The CDR3 totals 12 residues. The germline V and J ends were trimmed by 7 bases and 10 bases, with 15 bases remaining between them. Germline CDR1 KGHDR, CDR2 SFDVKD. The CDR3 reads CATSPGAGGAFF. The CDR3 region has the DNA TGTGCCACCAGCCCCGGGGCCGGAGGAGCTTTCTTT.

Only a few counts were recorded for this clonotype. The CDR3 sequence: CSVEKRITDTQYF. CDR3 bases: TGCAGCGTTGAAAAGCGGATCACAGATACGCAGTATTTT. The chain employs TRBV29-1 and TRBJ2-3; maybe TRBD2 (5 bases). CDR1 is SQVTM, CDR2 ANQGSEA, per germline. The V end lost 2 bases, the J end lost 2 bases, and 8 bases lay between the germline ends. This CDR3 is 13 amino acids long.

This clonotype was found many times. The gene calls are TRBV7-6 and TRBJ2-3; TRBD2 matches at 7 bases. This CDR3 comprises 14 residues. The V gene end was trimmed by 8 bases and the J gene end by 6 bases; junction bases not matched to a gene: 11. Germline CDR1 is SGHVS and CDR2 is FNYEAQ. The CDR3 DNA is TGTGCCAGCTGGGGAGCGGGATTTAATGATACGCAGTATTTT. Residues: CASWGAGFNDTQYF.

This rearrangement joins TRBV5-8 to TRBJ2-7; D tentatively fits TRBD1 or TRBD2 (5 bases each). The V end was cut by 4 bases, the J end by 0 bases, with 17 bases between. The CDR3 totals 16 residues. Germline lookup yields CDR1 SGHTS and CDR2 YDEGEE. CDR3 protein: CASSEGFWISSYEQYF. The CDR3 DNA sequence: TGTGCCAGCAGCGAGGGGTTCTGGATAAGCTCCTACGAGCAGTACTTC.